This TCR beta chain was found in a study of cytomegalovirus exposure and HLA in healthy donors. Study-level information: An analysis done earlier identified about 120 million unique TCR beta sequences from about 179 million T cells. General study points: When analyzed later, the rates of TCR association showed variation by HLA locus, with DRB1 the most and HLA-C the fewest. The study labeled roughly 160 TCR beta chains cytomegalovirus-associated. Rare sequences made up most TCRs, while some public TCRs were found in many donors.

This CDR3 contains 16 residues. Germline loops: CDR1 SGHRS, CDR2 YFSETQ. Trimming cost V 0 bases and J 3 bases, with 12 bases left between them. On this clone: Its matching antigen is unknown.

Amplification used 60 Vbeta primers and 13 Jbeta primers. The method was immunoSEQ multiplex PCR; TCRdb's version includes in-frame clones alone and lacks a portion of them. The sample holds 180,000 or so clones, around 82% seen once. The V gene is TRBV5-1, the J gene TRBJ1-4; D may be TRBD1 (6 bases). The sequence derives from a young woman in good health and CMV-seropositive. Sequenced input: PBMCs. CDR3 DNA sequence: TGCGCCAGCAGCTTGGGAAGGGCAGGGGCTAATGAAAAACTGTTTTTT. This encodes CASSLGRAGANEKLFF.